This T cell receptor (beta chain) was captured in a study of shared clonotypes between healthy human individuals. Libraries were prepared by immunoSEQ multiplex PCR; TCRdb keeps only in-frame clonotypes and omits some of them. The top ten clones hold roughly 0.13% of a sample with some 2,100,000 clones, nearly 97% of them seen once. As regards this clone: The same CDR3 can be traced to other DNA sequences in this sample.

The CDR3 sequence is 14 residues long. CDR1 and CDR2 from the germline V gene are KGHSH and LQKENI. Trimming left V 2 bases short and J 4 bases short, with 11 bases between. J is TRBJ1-1 and V is TRBV18, with a tentative D call TRBD1 (5 bases). Sequencing was done on a sample of naive CD4+ T cells sorted from blood. The subset: CD45RA+ positively selected. This TCR was sampled from a man aged 18 to 30 in good health. In DNA, the CDR3 is TGTGCCAGCTCACCAAGGCAGGGAGGCACTGAAGCTTTCTTT. This gives the protein CASSPRQGGTEAFF.